Listed below are T cell receptor beta chains from one sample, sequenced in a study of T cell responses to AZD1222 COVID-19 vaccine. The assay was immunoSEQ multiplex PCR, and TCRdb's table has in-frame clones only and misses some. Here the sample spans about 96,000 clones, roughly 90% being singletons. Material: peripheral blood, obtained on day 0 of AZD1222 vaccination. The receptors were sampled from an adult in good health. The CDR3 runs from the conserved cysteine through the conserved F or W. The D gene is left open where the match is weak. Size is omitted from some rows. Given values are once, few, many or a class for expanded clones.

>.|TRBJ2-2|TRBV7-3|TRBD1
TGTGCCAGCAGCGATACCGGGACAGCCTACACCGGGGAGCTGTTTTTT
CASSDTGTAYTGELFF
>.|TRBJ1-1|TRBV27|.
TGTGCCAGCAAGAGCACAATGAACACTGAAGCTTTCTTT
CASKSTMNTEAFF
>.|TRBJ2-7|TRBV9|.
TGTGCCAGCGGGGGGTTTGGAGGGAGCTCCTACGAGCAGTACTTC
CASGGFGGSSYEQYF
>.|TRBJ2-5|TRBV5-4|.
TGTGCCAGCAGCTTGGCCGGACTAGGGGGATACGGGGAGACCCAGTACTTC
CASSLAGLGGYGETQYF
>once|TRBJ1-2|TRBV7-3|TRBD1
TGTGCCAGCAGCTCAGACAGGGGGTATGGCTACACCTTC
CASSSDRGYGYTF
>.|TRBJ1-1|TRBV27|.
TGTGCCAGCCGCCACGTCGGGTTAGGGAACACTGAAGCTTTCTTT
CASRHVGLGNTEAFF
>.|TRBJ1-5|TRBV27|TRBD1
TGTGCCAGCAGCCAGGGACAGCCCAATCAGCCCCAGCATTTT
CASSQGQPNQPQHF
>.|TRBJ2-7|TRBV28|.
TGTGCCAGCAGCTTCTTCGGGCGGGGCAGCTACGAGCAGTACTTC
CASSFFGRGSYEQYF
>.|TRBJ2-3|TRBV7-3|TRBD2
TGTGCCAGCAGCTCTTACGCTAGCGGGAACACAGATACGCAGTATTTT
CASSSYASGNTDTQYF
>.|TRBJ2-7|TRBV6-5|TRBD1
TGTGCCAGCAGTTTCCTCTCGGGACAGGGGAACTACGAGCAGTACTTC
CASSFLSGQGNYEQYF
>.|TRBJ2-6|TRBV5-1|.
TGCGCCAGCAGCTTGAATGGTCAGTCTGGGGCCAACGTCCTGACTTTC
CASSLNGQSGANVLTF
>.|TRBJ2-2|TRBV2|TRBD1
TGTGCCAGCAGTCCGACAGGGGGCGGAGGCGGGGAGCTGTTTTTT
CASSPTGGGGGELFF
>.|TRBJ2-7|TRBV6-5|TRBD1
TGTGCCAGCAGTTTTTACCCGGGACAGGGGGCGGGGGAGCAGTACTTC
CASSFYPGQGAGEQYF
>.|TRBJ1-2|TRBV4-1|TRBD1
TGCGCCAGCAGCCAAGAAGGGACAGGGGGCGTGGGCTACACCTTC
CASSQEGTGGVGYTF
>.|TRBJ2-1|TRBV4-3|TRBD2
TGCGCCAGCAGCCAAGATGGGACTAGACTTAGTGAGCAGTTCTTC
CASSQDGTRLSEQFF
>.|TRBJ1-5|TRBV28|.
TGTGCCAGCAGTCCCACAGGGCAGAGCAATCAGCCCCAGCATTTT
CASSPTGQSNQPQHF
>.|TRBJ1-5|TRBV28|.
TGTGCCAGCAGAGATTATAGCAATCAGCCCCAGCATTTT
CASRDYSNQPQHF
>.|TRBJ1-2|TRBV28|.
TGTGCCAGCAGTTTGGGGGGCAGTGGAGTCCACTACACCTTC
CASSLGGSGVHYTF
>.|TRBJ2-1|TRBV27|TRBD2
TGTGCCAGCACTCAATCGCGGGAGAAGGGTGACAATGAGCAGTTCTTC
CASTQSREKGDNEQFF
>.|TRBJ2-2|TRBV2|TRBD1
TGTGCCAGCAGCGGACAGGGGGTATCGAACACCGGGGAGCTGTTTTTT
CASSGQGVSNTGELFF
>.|TRBJ2-1|TRBV7-2|.
TGTGCCAGCAGCTTCTTTACGGGTTCCAATGAGCAGTTCTTC
CASSFFTGSNEQFF
>.|TRBJ1-2|TRBV6-2/TRBV6-3|.
TGTGCCAGCAGTTACTCGAGCCGTATCTATGGCTACACCTTC
CASSYSSRIYGYTF
>.|TRBJ2-7|TRBV3-1/TRBV3-2|TRBD1
TGTGCCAGCAGCCAAGATTTATCGGGACAGCATAACTACGAGCAGTACTTC
CASSQDLSGQHNYEQYF
>.|TRBJ1-2|TRBV4-2|TRBD1
TGTGCCAGCAGCCATCCGGGACAGGGACGCTATGGCTACACCTTC
CASSHPGQGRYGYTF
>.|TRBJ1-1|TRBV7-8|.
TGTGCCAGCAGCTCGAGTCGAGGGGGGAACACTGAAGCTTTCTTT
CASSSSRGGNTEAFF
>once|TRBJ1-2|TRBV7-9|TRBD1
TGTGCCAGCAGCCTGAGGCGGGGACAGGGAGACTATGGCTACACCTTC
CASSLRRGQGDYGYTF
>once|TRBJ2-7|TRBV5-4|.
TGTGCCAGCAGCCCGGGGGACCCTAAAGCCTACGAGCAGTACTTC
CASSPGDPKAYEQYF
>.|TRBJ2-7|TRBV6-6|.
TGTGCCACCTATACGGCTCAGAGCGCATACGAGCAGTACTTC
CATYTAQSAYEQYF
>.|TRBJ2-7|TRBV7-9|TRBD1
TGTGCCAGCAGCTTCCGGACAGGGGAGAGGCACGAGCAGTACTTC
CASSFRTGERHEQYF
>.|TRBJ2-2|TRBV3-1/TRBV3-2|.
TGTGCCAGCAGCCCAGGGCACGGGGAGCTGTTTTTT
CASSPGHGELFF
>once|TRBJ2-3|TRBV3-1/TRBV3-2|TRBD2
TGTGCCAGCAGCCAAGAGCGGGAGGGGAAAGATACGCAGTATTTT
CASSQEREGKDTQYF
>.|TRBJ1-5|TRBV5-8|.
TGTGCCAGCAGCTTGGAACATCAGCCCCAGCATTTT
CASSLEHQPQHF
>.|TRBJ2-1|TRBV2|TRBD2
TGTGCCAGTGCGCCTCTGCGGGAGGGCGGGGAGCAGTTCTTC
CASAPLREGGEQFF
>.|TRBJ2-1|TRBV5-1|.
TGCGCCAGCAGCTTGAGTGGGATAAGCAATGAGCAGTTCTTC
CASSLSGISNEQFF
>few|TRBJ2-2|TRBV29-1|.
TGCAGTATAGGCATTTGGCGAACCGGGGAGCTGTTTTTT
CSIGIWRTGELFF
>once|TRBJ2-5|TRBV12-3/TRBV12-4|TRBD2
TGTGCCAGCGGGACTAGCGGCCAAGAGACCCAGTACTTC
CASGTSGQETQYF
>.|TRBJ1-2|TRBV6-1|.
TGTGCCAGCAGTGAATCAGGGACATATGGCTACACCTTC
CASSESGTYGYTF
>.|TRBJ2-3|TRBV4-3|TRBD2
TGCGCCAGCAGCCGAATCCTAGCGGGAGAGGATACGCAGTATTTT
CASSRILAGEDTQYF
>.|TRBJ1-1|TRBV7-6|.
TGTGCCAGCAGCTTATCGGCAGGGCTAGGCACTGAAGCTTTCTTT
CASSLSAGLGTEAFF
>.|TRBJ2-4|TRBV27|TRBD1
TGTGCCAGCAGTTTCGGGACAGGGGAAAACATTCAGTACTTC
CASSFGTGENIQYF
>once|TRBJ2-1|TRBV7-9|.
TGTGCCAGCAGCTCCGACTCCCTCCCCCTTAATGAGCAGTTCTTC
CASSSDSLPLNEQFF
>.|TRBJ1-3|TRBV7-2|TRBD1
TGTGCCAGCAGCACTCAAGGACAGGGGGGAACTGGAAACACCATATATTTT
CASSTQGQGGTGNTIYF
>.|TRBJ2-1|TRBV3-1/TRBV3-2|TRBD2
TGTGCCAGCAGCCAAGAGACTAGCGGGAGCTCCTACAATGAGCAGTTCTTC
CASSQETSGSSYNEQFF
>.|TRBJ2-2|TRBV24-1|TRBD2
TGTGCCACCGAATTAGCGGGACCCCTGGGCGGGGAGCTGTTTTTT
CATELAGPLGGELFF
>.|TRBJ2-7|TRBV5-4|TRBD1
TGTGCCAGCAGCGGGGACAGTTTTAGGTACGAGCAGTACTTC
CASSGDSFRYEQYF
>.|TRBJ1-5|TRBV2|.
TGTGCCAGCAGTGTATCGGGGATCGGTCAGCCCCAGCATTTT
CASSVSGIGQPQHF
>.|TRBJ2-1|TRBV30|.
TGTGCCTACTACCGGGACCAAGACTCCTACAATGAGCAGTTCTTC
CAYYRDQDSYNEQFF
>.|TRBJ2-7|TRBV6-6|.
TGTGCCAGCACCTACAGGGCTGAAGGCGAGCAGTACTTC
CASTYRAEGEQYF
>.|TRBJ2-7|TRBV25-1|TRBD2
TGTGCCAGCAAGGGACTAGCGTGGGAGCAGTACTTC
CASKGLAWEQYF
>.|TRBJ1-5|TRBV6-2/TRBV6-3|.
TGTGCCAGCAGTATCCCAGGGGATAGCAATCAGCCCCAGCATTTT
CASSIPGDSNQPQHF
>once|TRBJ1-6|TRBV27|.
TGTGCCAGCAGTTTAGCAGGGTGGGGGAATTCACCCCTCCACTTT
CASSLAGWGNSPLHF
>.|TRBJ2-7|TRBV7-8|TRBD1
TGTGCCAGCAGCTTAGCGGGCGGGACAGGGGGCGTCGAGCAGTACTTC
CASSLAGGTGGVEQYF
>.|TRBJ2-3|TRBV4-2|TRBD2
TGTGCCAGCAGCCAAGTTGGGTACCGGGAGGGCCAAGGGGCAGATACGCAGTATTTT
CASSQVGYREGQGADTQYF
>.|TRBJ2-7|TRBV19|TRBD1
TGTGCCAGTACCCAAGGGGACAGCAGCTACGAGCAGTACTTC
CASTQGDSSYEQYF
>.|TRBJ2-2|TRBV5-1|.
TGCGCCAGCAGCTTGGGGGCAGTATTTACCGGGGAGCTGTTTTTT
CASSLGAVFTGELFF
>.|TRBJ2-1|TRBV5-1|TRBD1
TGCGCCAGCAGCCACCAGGGAGGACAGGGTGGGAATGAGCAGTTCTTC
CASSHQGGQGGNEQFF
>.|TRBJ2-7|TRBV20-1|.
TGCAGTGCTAGACGTCTGGACGAGCAGTACTTC
CSARRLDEQYF